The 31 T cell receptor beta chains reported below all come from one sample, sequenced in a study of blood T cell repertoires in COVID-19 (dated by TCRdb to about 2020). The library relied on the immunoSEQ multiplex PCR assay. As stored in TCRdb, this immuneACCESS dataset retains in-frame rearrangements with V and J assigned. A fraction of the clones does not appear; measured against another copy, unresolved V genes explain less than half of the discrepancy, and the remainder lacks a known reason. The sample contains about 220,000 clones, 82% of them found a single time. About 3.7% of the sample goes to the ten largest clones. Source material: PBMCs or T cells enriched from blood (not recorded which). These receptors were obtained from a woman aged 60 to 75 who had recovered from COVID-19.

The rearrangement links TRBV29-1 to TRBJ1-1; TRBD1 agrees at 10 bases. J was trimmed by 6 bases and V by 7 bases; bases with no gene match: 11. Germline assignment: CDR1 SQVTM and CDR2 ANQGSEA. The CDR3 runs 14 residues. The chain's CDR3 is CSAFSGQGVPEAFF. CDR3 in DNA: TGCAGCGCCTTCTCCGGACAGGGGGTCCCTGAAGCTTTCTTT.

CDR3 sequence (DNA): TGCGCCAGCAGCCTACAGGGGGCGAACACTGAAGCTTTCTTT. Residues: CASSLQGANTEAFF. The chain joins TRBV10-2 to TRBJ1-1, with 9 bases fitting TRBD1. Germline-derived CDR1 and CDR2 are WSHSY and SAAADI. V lost 6 bases to trimming and J lost 1 base; unmatched junction nucleotides: 3. This CDR3 is built from 14 residues.

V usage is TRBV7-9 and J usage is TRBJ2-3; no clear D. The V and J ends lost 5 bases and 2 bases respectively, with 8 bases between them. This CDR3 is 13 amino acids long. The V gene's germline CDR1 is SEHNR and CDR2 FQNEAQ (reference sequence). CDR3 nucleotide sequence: TGTGCCAGCAGCCCCTCGGTCACAGATACGCAGTATTTT. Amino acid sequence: CASSPSVTDTQYF.

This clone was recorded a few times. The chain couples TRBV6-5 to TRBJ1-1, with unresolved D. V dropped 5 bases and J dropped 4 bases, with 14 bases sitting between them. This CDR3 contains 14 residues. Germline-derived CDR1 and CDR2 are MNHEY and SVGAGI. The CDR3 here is CASSLTLESTEAFF. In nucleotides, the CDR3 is TGTGCCAGCAGTCTAACGCTGGAGTCCACTGAAGCTTTCTTT.

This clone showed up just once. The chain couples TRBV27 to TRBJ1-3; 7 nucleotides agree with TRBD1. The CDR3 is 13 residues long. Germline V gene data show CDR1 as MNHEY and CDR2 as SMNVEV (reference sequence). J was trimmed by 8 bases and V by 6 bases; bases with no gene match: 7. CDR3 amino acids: CASRDRNMDTIYF. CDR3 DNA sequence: TGTGCCAGCAGGGACAGGAATATGGACACCATATATTTT.

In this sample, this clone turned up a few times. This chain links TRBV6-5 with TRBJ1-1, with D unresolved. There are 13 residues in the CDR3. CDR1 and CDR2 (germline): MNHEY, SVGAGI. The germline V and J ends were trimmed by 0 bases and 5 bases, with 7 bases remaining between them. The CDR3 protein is CASSYSPVTEAFF. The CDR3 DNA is TGTGCCAGCAGTTACTCACCGGTGACTGAAGCTTTCTTT.

CDR3 sequence: CASSYNPANTGELFF. The CDR3 nucleotides read TGTGCCAGCAGTTACAATCCGGCGAACACCGGGGAGCTGTTTTTT. The chain is built from TRBV6-2 or TRBV6-3 and TRBJ2-2; D unclear. The CDR3 sequence is 15 residues long. With 2 bases removed from V and 0 bases from J, the gap between germline ends came to 7 bases. The germline V gene has CDR1 MNHEY and CDR2 SVGEGT.

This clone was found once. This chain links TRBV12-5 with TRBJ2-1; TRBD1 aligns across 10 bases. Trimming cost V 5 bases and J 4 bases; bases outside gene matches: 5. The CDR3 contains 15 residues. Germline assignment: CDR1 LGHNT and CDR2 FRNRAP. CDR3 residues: CASGPDRGPYNEQFF. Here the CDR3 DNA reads TGTGCTAGTGGTCCTGACAGGGGGCCTTACAATGAGCAGTTCTTC.

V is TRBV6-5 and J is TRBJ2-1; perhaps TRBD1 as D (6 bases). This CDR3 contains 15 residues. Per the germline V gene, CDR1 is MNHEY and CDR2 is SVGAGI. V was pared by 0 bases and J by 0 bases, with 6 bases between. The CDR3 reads CASSYSGHSYNEQFF. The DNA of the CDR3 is TGTGCCAGCAGTTACTCGGGACACTCCTACAATGAGCAGTTCTTC.

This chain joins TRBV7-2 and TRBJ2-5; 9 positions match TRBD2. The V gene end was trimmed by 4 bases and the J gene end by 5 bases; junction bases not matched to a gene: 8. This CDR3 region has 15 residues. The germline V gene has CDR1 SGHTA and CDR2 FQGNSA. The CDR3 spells CASSSHSGRSETQYF. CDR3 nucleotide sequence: TGTGCCAGCAGCTCTCATAGCGGGAGATCGGAGACCCAGTACTTC.

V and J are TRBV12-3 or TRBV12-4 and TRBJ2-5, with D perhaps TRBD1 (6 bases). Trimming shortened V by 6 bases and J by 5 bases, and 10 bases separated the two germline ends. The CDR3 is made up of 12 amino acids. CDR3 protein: CASRSGEETQYF. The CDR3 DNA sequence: TGTGCCAGCAGGTCAGGGGAGGAGACCCAGTACTTC.

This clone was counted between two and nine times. CDR3 protein: CASSPVSTTGAPQHF. The CDR3 nucleotides are TGTGCCAGCTCACCGGTCAGCACGACCGGAGCGCCCCAGCATTTT. This chain uses TRBV18 with TRBJ1-5; D call uncertain. The CDR3 extends over 15 amino acids. Germline V gives CDR1 KGHSH, CDR2 LQKENI. V was shortened by 3 bases and J by 9 bases, with 18 bases between the two germline ends.

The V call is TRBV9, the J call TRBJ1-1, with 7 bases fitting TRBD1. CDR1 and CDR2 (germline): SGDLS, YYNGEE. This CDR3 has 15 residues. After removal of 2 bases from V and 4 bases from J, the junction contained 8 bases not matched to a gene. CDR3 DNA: TGTGCCAGCAGCGTTAAAGGGGGCGGCGGCACTGAAGCTTTCTTT. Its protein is CASSVKGGGGTEAFF. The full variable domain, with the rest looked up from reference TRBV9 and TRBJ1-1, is DSGVTQTPKHLITATGQRVTLRCSPRSGDLSVYWYQQSLDQGLQFLIQYYNGEERAKGNILERFSAQQFPDLHSELNLSSLELGDSALYFCASSVKGGGGTEAFFGQGTRLTVV.

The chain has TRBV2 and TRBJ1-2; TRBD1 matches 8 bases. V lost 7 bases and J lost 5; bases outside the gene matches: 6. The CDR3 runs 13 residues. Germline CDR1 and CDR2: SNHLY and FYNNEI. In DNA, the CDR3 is TGTGCCAGCAAGCAGGGGGCCGGGTATGGCTACACCTTC. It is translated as CASKQGAGYGYTF.

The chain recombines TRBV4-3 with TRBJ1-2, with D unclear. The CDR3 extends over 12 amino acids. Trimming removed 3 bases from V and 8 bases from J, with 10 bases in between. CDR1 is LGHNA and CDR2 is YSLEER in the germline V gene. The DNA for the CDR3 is TGCGCCAGCAGCCATGCGGAGGGAGGCTACACCTTC. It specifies CASSHAEGGYTF.

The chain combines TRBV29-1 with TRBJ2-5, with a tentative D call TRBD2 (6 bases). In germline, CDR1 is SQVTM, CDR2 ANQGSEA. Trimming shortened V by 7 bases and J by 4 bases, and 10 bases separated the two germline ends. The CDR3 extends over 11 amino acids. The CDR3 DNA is TGCAGCGCATGGGGAGGAGAGACCCAGTACTTC. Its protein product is CSAWGGETQYF.

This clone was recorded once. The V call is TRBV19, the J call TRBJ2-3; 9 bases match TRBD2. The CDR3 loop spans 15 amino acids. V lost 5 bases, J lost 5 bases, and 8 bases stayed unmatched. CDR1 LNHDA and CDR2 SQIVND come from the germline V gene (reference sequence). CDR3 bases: TGTGCCAGTAGTGATAACCCTAGCGGGGTAGATACGCAGTATTTT. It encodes CASSDNPSGVDTQYF.

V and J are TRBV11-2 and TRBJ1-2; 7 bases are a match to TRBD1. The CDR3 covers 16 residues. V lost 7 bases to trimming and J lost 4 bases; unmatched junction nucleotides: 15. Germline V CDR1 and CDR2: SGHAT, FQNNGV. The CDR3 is CASTLLGAGGVYGYTF. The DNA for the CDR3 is TGTGCCAGCACCCTATTGGGGGCAGGGGGTGTCTATGGCTACACCTTC.

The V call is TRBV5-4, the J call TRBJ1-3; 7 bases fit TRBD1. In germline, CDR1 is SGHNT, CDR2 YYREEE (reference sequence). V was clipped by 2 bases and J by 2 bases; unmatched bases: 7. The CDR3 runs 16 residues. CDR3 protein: CASSLGGGEPGNTIYF. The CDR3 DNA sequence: TGTGCCAGCAGCTTAGGAGGGGGCGAACCTGGAAACACCATATATTTT. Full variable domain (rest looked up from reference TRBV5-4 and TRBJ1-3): ETGVTQSPTHLIKTRGQQVTLRCSSQSGHNTVSWYQQALGQGPQFIFQYYREEENGRGNFPPRFSGLQFPNYSSELNVNALELDDSALYLCASSLGGGEPGNTIYFGEGSWLTVV.

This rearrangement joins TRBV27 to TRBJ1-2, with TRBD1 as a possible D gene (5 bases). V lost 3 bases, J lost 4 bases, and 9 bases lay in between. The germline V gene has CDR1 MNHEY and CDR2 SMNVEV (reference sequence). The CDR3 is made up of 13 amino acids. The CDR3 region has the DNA TGTGCCAGCAGTTTGGAGGGGAGCTATGGCTACACCTTC. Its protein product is CASSLEGSYGYTF.

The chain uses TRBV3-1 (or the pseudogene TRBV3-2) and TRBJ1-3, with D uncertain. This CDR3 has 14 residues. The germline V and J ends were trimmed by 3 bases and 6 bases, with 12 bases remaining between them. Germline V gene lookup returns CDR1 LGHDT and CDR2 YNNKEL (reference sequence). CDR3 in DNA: TGTGCCAGCAGCCACCAAGCGACGGAAAACACCATATATTTT. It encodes CASSHQATENTIYF.

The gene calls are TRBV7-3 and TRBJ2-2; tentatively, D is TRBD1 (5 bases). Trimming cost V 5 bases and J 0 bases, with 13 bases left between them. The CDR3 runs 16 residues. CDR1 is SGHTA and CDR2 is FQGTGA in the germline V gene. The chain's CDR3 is CASSPQTAANTGELFF. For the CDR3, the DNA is TGTGCCAGCAGCCCTCAGACAGCTGCGAACACCGGGGAGCTGTTTTTT.

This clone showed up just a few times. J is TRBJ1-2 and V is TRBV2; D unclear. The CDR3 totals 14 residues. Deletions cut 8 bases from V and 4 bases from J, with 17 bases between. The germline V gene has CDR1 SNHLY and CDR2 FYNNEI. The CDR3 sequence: CASSSGDASYGYTF. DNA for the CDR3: TGTGCCAGCTCGTCCGGAGACGCCTCCTATGGCTACACCTTC. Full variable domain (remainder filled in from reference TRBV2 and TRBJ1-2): EPEVTQTPSHQVTQMGQEVILRCVPISNHLYFYWYRQILGQKVEFLVSFYNNEISEKSEIFDDQFSVERPDGSNFTLKIRSTKLEDSAMYFCASSSGDASYGYTFGSGTRLTVV.

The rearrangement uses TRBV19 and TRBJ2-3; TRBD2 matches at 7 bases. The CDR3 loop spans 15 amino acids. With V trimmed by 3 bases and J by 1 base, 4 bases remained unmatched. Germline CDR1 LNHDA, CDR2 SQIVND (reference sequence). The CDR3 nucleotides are TGTGCCAGTAGTATGGCTAGCGGACGCACAGATACGCAGTATTTT. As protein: CASSMASGRTDTQYF.

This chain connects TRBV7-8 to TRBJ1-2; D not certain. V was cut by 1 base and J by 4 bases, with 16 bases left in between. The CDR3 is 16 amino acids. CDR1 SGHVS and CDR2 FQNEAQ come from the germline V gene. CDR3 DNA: TGTGCCAGCAGCTTAGGCTCCTTCCCCCTCGGCTATGGCTACACCTTC. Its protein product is CASSLGSFPLGYGYTF.

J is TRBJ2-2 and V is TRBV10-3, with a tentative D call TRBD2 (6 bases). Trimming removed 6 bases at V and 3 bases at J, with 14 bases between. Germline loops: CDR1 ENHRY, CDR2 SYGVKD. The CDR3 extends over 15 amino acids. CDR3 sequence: CAIRPRDLDTGELFF. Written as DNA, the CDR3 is TGTGCCATCAGGCCCCGGGACTTAGACACCGGGGAGCTGTTTTTT.

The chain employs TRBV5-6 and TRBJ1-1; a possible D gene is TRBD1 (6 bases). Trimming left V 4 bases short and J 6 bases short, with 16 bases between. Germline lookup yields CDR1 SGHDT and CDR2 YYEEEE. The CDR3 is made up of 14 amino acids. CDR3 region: CASSQGTRGAEAFF. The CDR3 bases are TGTGCCAGCAGCCAGGGGACCCGGGGGGCTGAAGCTTTCTTT.

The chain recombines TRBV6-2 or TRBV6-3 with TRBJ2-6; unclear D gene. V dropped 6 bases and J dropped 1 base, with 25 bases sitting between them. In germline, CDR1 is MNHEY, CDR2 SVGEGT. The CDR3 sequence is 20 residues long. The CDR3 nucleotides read TGTGCCAGCAGCCACCCCCCGTTCAGGCCAGAGCAATCTGGGGCCAACGTCCTGACTTTC. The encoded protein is CASSHPPFRPEQSGANVLTF.

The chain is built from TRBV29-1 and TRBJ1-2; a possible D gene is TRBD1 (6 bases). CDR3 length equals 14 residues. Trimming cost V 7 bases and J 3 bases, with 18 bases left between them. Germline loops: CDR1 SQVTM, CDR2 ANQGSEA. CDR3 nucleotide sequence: TGCAGCGCTTACGTTCCGACAGGTTACTATGGCTACACCTTC. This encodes CSAYVPTGYYGYTF.

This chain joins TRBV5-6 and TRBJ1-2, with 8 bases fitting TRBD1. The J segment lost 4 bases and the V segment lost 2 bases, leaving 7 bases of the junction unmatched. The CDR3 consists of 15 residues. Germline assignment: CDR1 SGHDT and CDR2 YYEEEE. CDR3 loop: CASSFKQGGTYGYTF. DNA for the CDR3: TGTGCCAGCAGCTTTAAACAGGGGGGAACCTATGGCTACACCTTC.

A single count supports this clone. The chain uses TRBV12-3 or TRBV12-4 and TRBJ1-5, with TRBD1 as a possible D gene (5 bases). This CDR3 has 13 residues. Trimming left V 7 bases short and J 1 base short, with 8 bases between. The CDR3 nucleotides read TGTGCCAGCAAACGGGGGAGCAATCAGCCCCAGCATTTT. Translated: CASKRGSNQPQHF.